The present TCR beta chain was sequenced within a study of cytomegalovirus exposure and HLA in healthy donors. Turning to the study itself: The approximately 660 first-cohort repertoires shared a platform with the roughly 110 validation repertoires, as reported in a later analysis. Notes on the study in general: According to a later analysis, TCR clusters from the first cohort tended to co-occur in the 120 or so validation repertoires. Cytomegalovirus association was listed for 164 TCR beta chains.

As regards this clone: The antigen is not known.

Trimming removed 2 bases from V and 4 bases from J, with 17 bases in between. The V gene's germline CDR1 is MGHRA and CDR2 YSYEKL. This CDR3 contains 16 residues. The data were produced by immunoSEQ multiplex PCR, yet TCRdb's version contains in-frame clones alone and is incomplete. The sample comprises 110,000 to 150,000 clones, approximately 90% of which are singletons, and about 0.7% rests with the top ten. The J gene is TRBJ2-5, the V gene TRBV4-1; no clear D. The source of this sequence is a man aged 18 to 30 in good health and CMV-seronegative. The sample taken for sequencing was PBMCs. The CDR3 DNA follows: TGCGCCAGCAGCCAATTCCCCGATTCAGGTCTAGAGACCCAGTACTTC. Translated, it gives CASSQFPDSGLETQYF.